This T cell receptor (beta chain) is from a study of identical twins. Study-level results: Within cord blood, abundant beta clonotypes carried fewer insertions, but memory repertoires showed no such trend.

TCRdb re-analysed the 5' RACE reads in MiXCR, keeping a single row per CDR3 protein. The table lists 200,000 to 250,000 distinct CDR3 sequences, 5.5% to 7.5% of them singletons. CDR1 MNHEY and CDR2 SVGEGT come from the germline V gene. The CDR3 is 16 amino acids. The ends were cut back, 0 bases at V and 1 base at J, with 10 bases in the middle. With regard to this clonotype: No antigen is known for it.

These data also formed part of another study, on T cells expressing NK-cell markers. That study adds: One of eight sequenced donors was HCMV-seronegative; the other seven were seropositive. Of CD8+ T cells, about 1.0-8% belonged to dominant NKG2C+ clonotypes in five to seven donors. Expanded clones of NKG2C+ T cells had an unclear HCMV specificity.

The sequence derives from a woman younger than 30 in good health. The sequencing input was CD8+ T cells sorted from blood. The chain links TRBV6-2 or TRBV6-3 to TRBJ2-4; D ambiguous. CDR3 residues: CASSYSILGAKNIQYF. The CDR3 DNA sequence: TGTGCCAGCAGTTACTCCATTCTAGGGGCCAAAAACATTCAGTACTTC.